This passage covers 23 T cell receptor beta chains from one sample sequenced in a study of shared clonotypes between healthy human individuals. The table came from immunoSEQ multiplex PCR; TCRdb's copy has only in-frame clones and leaves some out. The sample holds approximately 2.1 million clones, 93% seen once. The specimen sequenced was naive CD4+ T cells from PBMCs. Subset denoted: CD45RA+ positively selected. These receptors all come from a man in his late teens or twenties in good health. Some clones in this sample may be carry-over from other donors' samples.

In its sample, this clone was seen once. The CDR3 loop reads CASSLVFTRGLEGEQFF. As DNA, the CDR3 is TGTGCCAGCAGCTTAGTATTCACCAGGGGGCTTGAGGGTGAGCAGTTCTTC. This chain uses TRBV7-2 with TRBJ2-1; 8 nucleotides align to TRBD1. The CDR3 loop spans 17 amino acids. V lost 1 base to trimming and J lost 9 bases; unmatched junction nucleotides: 14. In germline, CDR1 is SGHTA, CDR2 FQGNSA.

V is TRBV7-9 and J is TRBJ2-7, with D tentatively TRBD1 (5 bases). With 6 bases removed from V and 2 bases from J, the gap between germline ends came to 8 bases. This CDR3 comprises 12 residues. Germline values: CDR1 SEHNR, CDR2 FQNEAQ (reference sequence). The chain's CDR3 is CASRQGTYEQYF. CDR3 in DNA: TGTGCCAGCAGGCAGGGAACCTACGAGCAGTACTTC.

The J gene is TRBJ2-5, the V gene TRBV7-2, with 7 positions matching TRBD2. CDR3 length: 15 residues. Per the germline V gene, CDR1 is SGHTA and CDR2 is FQGNSA. V lost 0 bases and J lost 4; bases outside the gene matches: 5. The CDR3, as DNA: TGTGCCAGCAGCTTAGCGGCGGGAGTGGGAGAGACCCAGTACTTC. Its protein product is CASSLAAGVGETQYF. The complete variable domain, with remaining parts taken from reference TRBV7-2 and TRBJ2-5, reads GAGVSQSPSNKVTEKGKDVELRCDPISGHTALYWYRQSLGQGLEFLIYFQGNSAPDKSGLPSDRFSAERTGGSVSTLTIQRTQQEDSAVYLCASSLAAGVGETQYFGPGTRLLVL.

Turning to this clone: The sample carries other DNA sequences with the same CDR3. The rearrangement links TRBV28 to TRBJ1-1, with a possible D match to TRBD1 (5 bases). The germline V gene has CDR1 MDHEN and CDR2 SYDVKM. The CDR3 is 11 amino acids. V lost 7 bases, J lost 4 bases, and 7 bases lay in between. The CDR3 region is CASTGSTEAFF. In DNA form, the CDR3 reads TGTGCCAGCACAGGGTCCACTGAAGCTTTCTTT. The entire variable domain, with the rest obtained from reference TRBV28 and TRBJ1-1, is as follows: DVKVTQSSRYLVKRTGEKVFLECVQDMDHENMFWYRQDPGLGLRLIYFSYDVKMKEKGDIPEGYSVSREKKERFSLILESASTNQTSMYLCASTGSTEAFFGQGTRLTVV.

This clone appeared once. The chain links TRBV7-8 to TRBJ2-1; D is unresolved. The V end was cut by 2 bases, the J end by 2 bases, with 4 bases between. The germline V gene has CDR1 SGHVS and CDR2 FQNEAQ. The CDR3 covers 13 residues. The CDR3, as DNA: TGTGCCAGCAGCTTAAACGCCTACAATGAGCAGTTCTTC. Encoded protein: CASSLNAYNEQFF.

The J gene is TRBJ2-7, the V gene TRBV18, with D perhaps being TRBD1 or TRBD2 (5 bases each). Looked up from germline, CDR1 is KGHSH and CDR2 is LQKENI. V was clipped by 5 bases and J by 3 bases, with 8 bases between them. The CDR3 has 12 amino acids. Written as DNA, the CDR3 is TGTGCCAGCTCAGGGGACGGCTACGAGCAGTACTTC. Residues: CASSGDGYEQYF.

The chain combines TRBV28 with TRBJ1-1; no clear D. CDR1 is MDHEN, CDR2 SYDVKM, per germline. This CDR3 region has 12 residues. Trimming cost V 8 bases and J 5 bases, with 12 bases left between them. The CDR3 here is CASFFTETEAFF. The CDR3 nucleotides are TGTGCCAGCTTTTTCACGGAAACTGAAGCTTTCTTT.

This chain uses TRBV18 with TRBJ1-2; D call uncertain. The CDR3 has 12 residues. The germline V gene has CDR1 KGHSH and CDR2 LQKENI. V gave up 3 bases and J gave up 6 bases, with 8 bases separating them. CDR3 in amino acids: CASSPDGNGYTF. The CDR3 DNA sequence: TGTGCCAGCTCACCTGACGGCAATGGCTACACCTTC.

The rearrangement joins TRBV6-1 to TRBJ2-7; 7 bases match TRBD1. Trimming removed 10 bases from V and 2 bases from J; junction bases left unmatched: 11. CDR1 and CDR2 (germline): MNHNS, SASEGT. There are 14 residues in the CDR3. CDR3 sequence reads: CATCGTDRPYEQYF. The DNA of the CDR3 is TGTGCCACCTGTGGGACAGACCGACCCTACGAGCAGTACTTC.

The chain employs TRBV19 and TRBJ2-1, with D maybe TRBD2 (5 bases). The length of the CDR3 is 14 residues. Germline V gene data show CDR1 as LNHDA and CDR2 as SQIVND (reference sequence). The ends were cut back, 4 bases at V and 7 bases at J, with 14 bases in the middle. The CDR3 protein is CASSKREWLNEQFF. CDR3 DNA sequence: TGTGCCAGTAGTAAACGGGAATGGTTAAATGAGCAGTTCTTC.

The J gene is TRBJ2-2, the V gene TRBV28, with D perhaps TRBD1 or TRBD2 (5 bases each). CDR1 and CDR2 from the germline V gene are MDHEN and SYDVKM. V lost 5 bases and J 6 bases, leaving 19 bases between the germline ends. The CDR3 totals 16 residues. The CDR3 sequence: CASSTTAARVAGELFF. The CDR3 DNA reads TGTGCCAGCAGTACGACAGCGGCGCGGGTGGCCGGGGAGCTGTTTTTT. Combining the CDR3 with reference TRBV28 and TRBJ2-2 gives the whole variable domain DVKVTQSSRYLVKRTGEKVFLECVQDMDHENMFWYRQDPGLGLRLIYFSYDVKMKEKGDIPEGYSVSREKKERFSLILESASTNQTSMYLCASSTTAARVAGELFFGEGSRLTVL.

This chain connects TRBV2 to TRBJ1-2; 7 nucleotides match TRBD1. V was pared by 5 bases and J by 7 bases, with 16 bases of the junction left unmatched. CDR1 and CDR2 (germline): SNHLY, FYNNEI. This CDR3 has 16 amino acids. The CDR3 nucleotides are TGTGCCAGCAGTCGACCCCTGGGAGGGGGCGGGACTGGCTACACCTTC. Amino acids: CASSRPLGGGGTGYTF.

The genes are TRBV2 and TRBJ2-5; 8 bases are shared with TRBD2. CDR1 is SNHLY and CDR2 is FYNNEI in the germline V gene. Trimming at V came to 7 bases and at J to 5 bases, leaving 12 bases not matched to a gene. The CDR3 extends over 15 amino acids. Here the CDR3 reads CASTARGLGTETQYF. CDR3 sequence (DNA): TGTGCCAGCACCGCAAGGGGACTAGGGACGGAGACCCAGTACTTC. Drawing the rest from reference TRBV2 and TRBJ2-5, the complete variable domain is EPEVTQTPSHQVTQMGQEVILRCVPISNHLYFYWYRQILGQKVEFLVSFYNNEISEKSEIFDDQFSVERPDGSNFTLKIRSTKLEDSAMYFCASTARGLGTETQYFGPGTRLLVL.

The chain uses TRBV18 and TRBJ1-1, with D tentatively TRBD1 (6 bases). This CDR3 has 13 amino acids. The germline CDR1 and CDR2 sequences are KGHSH and LQKENI. Trimming removed 1 base from V and 4 bases from J, with 7 bases in between. CDR3 DNA: TGTGCCAGCTCACCACTGGACAGCACTGAAGCTTTCTTT. Its translation is CASSPLDSTEAFF. Supplemented by reference TRBV18 and TRBJ1-1, the full variable domain reads NAGVMQNPRHLVRRRGQEARLRCSPMKGHSHVYWYRQLPEEGLKFMVYLQKENIIDESGMPKERFSAEFPKEGPSILRIQQVVRGDSAAYFCASSPLDSTEAFFGQGTRLTVV.

The V and J genes are TRBV5-1 and TRBJ2-5; TRBD1 is a possible D gene (5 bases). Trimming stripped 0 bases from V and 2 bases from J, with 11 bases between. CDR1 SGHRS and CDR2 YFSETQ come from the germline V gene. CDR3 length: 15 residues. CDR3 coding DNA: TGCGCCAGCAGCTTGGATACAGGACCACAAGAGACCCAGTACTTC. Amino acids: CASSLDTGPQETQYF.

On this clone: The same CDR3 can be traced to other DNA sequences in this sample. This rearrangement joins TRBV28 to TRBJ1-3; D remains ambiguous. V was clipped by 1 base and J by 4 bases, with 2 bases between them. The CDR3 totals 12 residues. Germline lookup yields CDR1 MDHEN and CDR2 SYDVKM. The CDR3 nucleotides are TGTGCCAGCAGTTTATCAGGAAACACCATATATTTT. Translation gives CASSLSGNTIYF.

This clone showed up just once. This chain joins TRBV11-2 and TRBJ1-4; TRBD1 might be the D (5 bases). This CDR3 is 14 amino acids long. Trimming took off 4 bases at V and 4 bases at J, with 10 bases between the two ends. CDR1 and CDR2 (germline): SGHAT, FQNNGV. CDR3 sequence reads: CASSSDTYNEKLFF. DNA of the CDR3: TGTGCCAGCAGCTCGGACACATATAATGAAAAACTGTTTTTT.

This sequence joins TRBV5-8 and TRBJ1-2; no clear D. Deletions cut 4 bases from V and 4 bases from J, with 5 bases between. Germline V gene lookup returns CDR1 SGHTS and CDR2 YDEGEE. The CDR3 length is 11 residues. The CDR3, as DNA: TGTGCCAGCAGCCCGCCCTATGGCTACACCTTC. Its protein is CASSPPYGYTF.

This chain joins TRBV5-1 and TRBJ2-1, with TRBD1 matching over 10 bases. Germline values: CDR1 SGHRS, CDR2 YFSETQ. The CDR3 has 15 amino acids. J lost 5 bases, V lost 3 bases, and 5 bases had no gene match. The CDR3 is CASSSRDRGDNEQFF. The CDR3 DNA is TGCGCCAGCAGCTCCCGGGACAGGGGCGACAATGAGCAGTTCTTC.

This chain joins TRBV27 and TRBJ2-7; 9 positions match TRBD1. Trimming at V came to 5 bases and at J to 6 bases, leaving 8 bases not matched to a gene. Germline values: CDR1 MNHEY, CDR2 SMNVEV (reference sequence). CDR3 size: 14 residues. The CDR3: CASSPIRQGGEQYF. Here the CDR3 DNA reads TGTGCCAGCAGTCCGATCAGACAGGGGGGCGAGCAGTACTTC.

This sequence joins TRBV5-1 and TRBJ1-1; D is perhaps TRBD1 (5 bases). The CDR3 has 15 residues. Germline-derived CDR1 and CDR2 are SGHRS and YFSETQ. Trimming took off 0 bases at V and 4 bases at J, with 13 bases between the two ends. The CDR3 is CASSLGGDGSTEAFF. DNA of the CDR3: TGCGCCAGCAGCTTGGGTGGGGACGGGAGCACTGAAGCTTTCTTT.

The gene calls are TRBV19 and TRBJ1-2, with 7 nucleotides matching TRBD1. With 6 bases clipped from V and 8 bases from J, the junction kept 15 bases outside the gene matches. The germline V gene encodes CDR1 LNHDA and CDR2 SQIVND (reference sequence). This CDR3 is 15 amino acids long. The CDR3 sequence is CASSLGGTVSGGYTF. The DNA for the CDR3 is TGTGCCAGTAGCCTGGGGGGGACAGTGAGCGGAGGCTACACCTTC.

The V gene is TRBV5-1, the J gene TRBJ1-1; 9 positions match TRBD1. The CDR3 extends over 17 amino acids. With 0 bases clipped from V and 1 base from J, the junction kept 7 bases outside the gene matches. Germline lookup yields CDR1 SGHRS and CDR2 YFSETQ. The CDR3 loop is CASSLEVVGQGNTEAFF. Written as DNA, the CDR3 is TGCGCCAGCAGCTTGGAAGTTGTGGGACAGGGGAACACTGAAGCTTTCTTT.